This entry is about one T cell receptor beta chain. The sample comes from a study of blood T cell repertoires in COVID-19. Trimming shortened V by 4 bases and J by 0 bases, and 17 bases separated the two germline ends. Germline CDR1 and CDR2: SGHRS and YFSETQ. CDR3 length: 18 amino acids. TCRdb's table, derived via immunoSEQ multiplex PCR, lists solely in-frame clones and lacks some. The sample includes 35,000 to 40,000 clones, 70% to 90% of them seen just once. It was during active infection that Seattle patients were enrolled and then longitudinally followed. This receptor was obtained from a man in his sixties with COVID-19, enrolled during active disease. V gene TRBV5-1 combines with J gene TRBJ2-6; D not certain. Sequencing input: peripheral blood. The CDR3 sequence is CASSQGTVLSSGANVLTF. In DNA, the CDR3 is TGCGCCAGCAGCCAAGGCACAGTCTTGAGCTCTGGGGCCAACGTCCTGACTTTC.